The 9 T cell receptor beta chains listed next were all sequenced from one sample in a study of cytomegalovirus exposure and HLA in healthy donors. Primers for the PCR totalled 60 Vbeta and 13 Jbeta. Some clones are missing from TCRdb's copy, which holds only in-frame ones; the method was immunoSEQ multiplex PCR. Counted here are more than 85,000 clones, roughly 79% occurring once; the ten biggest clones make up more than 6%. The specimen sequenced was PBMCs. These receptors all stem from a woman aged 50 to 60 in good health and CMV-seropositive.

CDR3 protein: CASSLEAGRSGNTIYF. For the CDR3, the DNA is TGTGCCAGCAGCTTAGAGGCAGGGCGCTCTGGAAACACCATATATTTT. The chain joins TRBV7-2 to TRBJ1-3; D may be TRBD1 (5 bases). CDR3 length: 16 amino acids. Trimming stripped 1 base from V and 0 bases from J, with 10 bases between. Germline CDR1 is SGHTA and CDR2 is FQGNSA.

In the case of this clone: Within the sample, other DNA sequences also encode this same CDR3. The chain uses TRBV5-6 and TRBJ1-3, with 7 bases lining up with TRBD1. V was pared by 1 base and J by 0 bases, with 1 base of the junction left unmatched. Germline assignment: CDR1 SGHDT and CDR2 YYEEEE. The CDR3 covers 15 residues. CDR3 region: CASSLTGDSGNTIYF. For the CDR3, the DNA is TGTGCCAGCAGCTTGACAGGGGACTCTGGAAACACCATATATTTT.

The chain recombines TRBV27 with TRBJ1-1; D is unclear. CDR3 size: 15 residues. V was cut by 3 bases and J by 4 bases, with 15 bases left in between. Germline V gene data show CDR1 as MNHEY and CDR2 as SMNVEV (reference sequence). The CDR3 DNA follows: TGTGCCAGCAGTTTCGGGTGGGGAGGGAGCACTGAAGCTTTCTTT. Protein: CASSFGWGGSTEAFF.

The gene calls are TRBV2 and TRBJ1-6; unclear D gene. V was trimmed by 1 base and J by 0 bases, leaving 10 bases between them. Germline V gives CDR1 SNHLY, CDR2 FYNNEI. This CDR3 has 17 amino acids. This chain's CDR3 is CASSEVVLSSYNSPLHF. DNA for the CDR3: TGTGCCAGCAGTGAAGTGGTACTGAGCTCCTATAATTCACCCCTCCACTTT.

CDR3 protein: CASSPLAGALYGYTF. CDR3 nucleotide sequence: TGTGCCAGCAGCCCCTTGGCAGGGGCTCTCTATGGCTACACCTTC. The chain joins TRBV7-2 to TRBJ1-2; maybe TRBD1 (6 bases). The CDR3 spans 15 residues. Trimming shortened V by 5 bases and J by 4 bases, and 17 bases separated the two germline ends. From germline, CDR1 is SGHTA and CDR2 FQGNSA.

The chain has TRBV6-6 and TRBJ2-1; TRBD2 matches at 10 bases. Looked up from germline, CDR1 is MNHNY and CDR2 is SVGAGI (reference sequence). The CDR3 loop spans 15 amino acids. Trimming cost V 2 bases and J 7 bases; bases outside gene matches: 5. The chain's CDR3 is CASSYLPAGGNEQFF. CDR3 nucleotide sequence: TGTGCCAGCAGTTACCTCCCAGCGGGGGGGAATGAGCAGTTCTTC.

The gene calls are TRBV29-1 and TRBJ2-2; 10 positions match TRBD1. CDR3 length: 13 residues. Germline CDR1 SQVTM, CDR2 ANQGSEA. V lost 7 bases to trimming and J lost 4 bases; unmatched junction nucleotides: 3. CDR3 amino acids: CSAGTGATGELFF. The CDR3 DNA reads as TGCAGCGCCGGGACAGGGGCCACCGGGGAGCTGTTTTTT.

The J gene is TRBJ2-2, the V gene TRBV2; 8 bases map to TRBD1. The CDR3 covers 14 residues. V shed 8 bases and J 6 bases; nucleotides not matched to a gene: 8. Germline CDR1 SNHLY, CDR2 FYNNEI. This CDR3 reads CASRDRGASGELFF. For the CDR3, the DNA is TGTGCCAGCCGAGACAGGGGCGCATCCGGGGAGCTGTTTTTT. Variable domain in full (rest from reference TRBV2 and TRBJ2-2): EPEVTQTPSHQVTQMGQEVILRCVPISNHLYFYWYRQILGQKVEFLVSFYNNEISEKSEIFDDQFSVERPDGSNFTLKIRSTKLEDSAMYFCASRDRGASGELFFGEGSRLTVL.

The table lists this clone with a few counts. CDR3 protein: CASSAPGTDRDGYTF. CDR3 in DNA: TGTGCCAGCAGCGCCCCCGGGACAGACCGCGATGGCTACACCTTC. The chain carries TRBV11-2 and TRBJ1-2, with 7 positions matching TRBD1. The V and J ends lost 5 bases and 6 bases, in that order; junction bases with no gene match: 12. Germline CDR1 SGHAT, CDR2 FQNNGV. The CDR3 consists of 15 residues.